This paragraph reports one TCR beta chain. The read finishes 3 residues shy of the CDR3 end, and the germline J gene is used to complete it. Produced via immunoSEQ multiplex PCR; TCRdb's table is partial and in-frame only. The specimen's table records about 32,000 clones. This entry is derived from a study of T cells in women clearing cervical HPV infection. This CDR3 is built from 12 residues. Germline-derived CDR1 and CDR2 are SNHLY and FYNNEI. Sequences were obtained from blood buffy coat. The V gene is TRBV2, the J gene TRBJ1-1; no reliable D call. This TCR was sampled from a woman aged 18-70 years with a cervical HPV16 infection that either progressed to CIN3+ or cleared (not recorded which). The part of the CDR3 DNA that was read is TGTGCCAGCACCGAATGGGCAGTCGAA. Translated, it gives CASTEWAVE. The whole CDR3 is CASTEWAVEAFF.